The 14 T cell receptor beta chains given below trace back to one sample, sequenced in a study of T cell repertoires in cytomegalovirus infection. One entry per CDR3 protein, called by TCRdb with MiXCR from the reads. The sample records some 900,000 distinct CDR3 sequences, 30% to 35% being singletons. The antigens these receptors bind are not known. Here the sequenced sample was cultured CD8+ T cells from PBMCs, taken from culture after CMV antigen stimulation. The receptors shown here come from a human donor in good health (CMV status not recorded). Some clones in this sample may be carry-over from other donors' samples.

This clonotype was seen a handful of times. The chain links TRBV7-9 to TRBJ2-1; 7 bases align to TRBD2. Germline CDR1 is SEHNR and CDR2 is FQNEAQ (reference sequence). The trim removed 4 bases at V and 5 bases at J, leaving 8 bases unmatched. The CDR3 contains 15 residues. DNA of the CDR3: TGTGCCAGCAGCTCAGCGGGGCTGGGGGACAATGAGCAGTTCTTC. It specifies CASSSAGLGDNEQFF.

In its sample, this clonotype was seen a few times. V and J are TRBV6-7 and TRBJ2-7; 8 nucleotides match TRBD1. TRBV6-7 is marked as an open reading frame, function uncertain. V shed 2 bases, J shed 5 bases, and the junction held 26 bases outside the gene matches. This CDR3 comprises 21 residues. The CDR3 is CASSYNSSMTGETTSTHEQYF. The CDR3 DNA follows: TGTGCCAGCAGTTACAACAGTTCAATGACAGGGGAAACTACGAGCACCCACGAGCAGTACTTC.

This chain joins TRBV12-3 or TRBV12-4 and TRBJ2-3; D is ambiguous. CDR3 length: 14 amino acids. The V end was cut by 3 bases, the J end by 2 bases, with 9 bases between. CDR3 DNA sequence: TGTGCCAGCAGTTTCGCTGCGAACACAGATACGCAGTATTTT. Its protein product is CASSFAANTDTQYF.

The rearrangement joins TRBV5-5 to TRBJ1-5; TRBD1 matches at 8 bases. This CDR3 has 16 residues. Germline trimming cut 1 base from V and 1 base from J; bases unmatched to any gene: 4. Germline loops: CDR1 SGHKS, CDR2 YYEKEE (reference sequence). The DNA for the CDR3 is TGTGCCAGCAGCTTGTCGGACAGGGCAAGCAATCAGCCCCAGCATTTT. The encoded protein is CASSLSDRASNQPQHF. Using reference TRBV5-5 and TRBJ1-5 for the parts outside the CDR3, the full variable domain is DAGVTQSPTHLIKTRGQQVTLRCSPISGHKSVSWYQQVLGQGPQFIFQYYEKEERGRGNFPDRFSARQFPNYSSELNVNALLLGDSALYLCASSLSDRASNQPQHFGDGTRLSIL.

This clonotype was found once. The J gene is TRBJ2-7, the V gene TRBV13; 9 bases align to TRBD1. The J segment lost 5 bases and the V segment lost 0 bases, leaving 8 bases of the junction unmatched. The length of the CDR3 is 16 residues. Per the germline V gene, CDR1 is PRHDT and CDR2 is FYEKMQ (reference sequence). This chain's CDR3 is CASSLGRPGQGHEQYF. DNA for the CDR3: TGTGCCAGCAGCTTAGGCCGACCGGGACAGGGCCACGAGCAGTACTTC.

This clonotype came up a few times. This chain joins TRBV7-8 and TRBJ2-3, with TRBD2 matching 10 bases. From germline, CDR1 is SGHVS and CDR2 FQNEAQ. V lost 5 bases to trimming and J lost 3 bases; unmatched junction nucleotides: 8. The CDR3 runs 16 residues. CDR3 sequence: CASSPTSGVVTDTQYF. The CDR3 DNA follows: TGTGCCAGCAGCCCAACTAGCGGGGTTGTGACAGATACGCAGTATTTT. The whole variable domain, remainder taken from reference TRBV7-8 and TRBJ2-3, is GAGVSQSPRYKVAKRGQDVALRCDPISGHVSLFWYQQALGQGPEFLTYFQNEAQLDKSGLPSDRFFAERPEGSVSTLKIQRTQQEDSAVYLCASSPTSGVVTDTQYFGPGTRLTVL.

The V call is TRBV6-5, the J call TRBJ1-1, with a tentative D call TRBD1 (5 bases). Germline CDR1 and CDR2: MNHEY and SVGAGI. The CDR3 totals 14 residues. V lost 8 bases and J lost 2, with 15 bases in between. The CDR3 DNA reads TGTGCCAGCCGGTGGGGGGACTTCAACACTGAAGCTTTCTTT. Residues: CASRWGDFNTEAFF.

The genes are TRBV7-9 and TRBJ2-7, with a possible D match to TRBD2 (5 bases). CDR3 length: 15 amino acids. Germline V CDR1 and CDR2: SEHNR, FQNEAQ (reference sequence). Trimming pared 1 base from V and 6 bases from J, leaving 16 bases between. CDR3 loop: CASSLDEGGPGEQYF. The CDR3 DNA reads TGTGCCAGCAGCTTAGACGAGGGCGGTCCGGGCGAGCAGTACTTC.

This clonotype turned up a few times. The chain joins TRBV12-3 or TRBV12-4 to TRBJ1-5; 7 bases fit TRBD1. The CDR3 contains 14 residues. The ends lost 6 bases at V and 5 bases at J; junction bases unmatched: 7. The CDR3 DNA reads as TGTGCCAGCAGCCCGGACAGGTCGGATCAGCCCCAGCATTTT. It yields the protein CASSPDRSDQPQHF.

V and J are TRBV10-3 and TRBJ2-7, with D maybe TRBD2 (6 bases). This CDR3 is 14 amino acids long. Germline V gives CDR1 ENHRY, CDR2 SYGVKD. Trimming removed 3 bases at V and 2 bases at J, with 11 bases between. This chain's CDR3 is CAISDERRAYEQYF. As DNA, the CDR3 is TGTGCCATCAGTGACGAGCGGAGGGCCTACGAGCAGTACTTC.

As DNA, the CDR3 is TGTGCCAGCAGTGAATTGGTGACAGGGGGCTCCTTCAATCAGCCCCAGCATTTT. Translation: CASSELVTGGSFNQPQHF. The genes are TRBV2 and TRBJ1-5; TRBD1 aligns across 10 bases. Per the germline V gene, CDR1 is SNHLY and CDR2 is FYNNEI. The CDR3 runs to 18 residues. Germline trimming cut 2 bases from V and 3 bases from J; bases unmatched to any gene: 10.

This clonotype was observed at least ten times. The chain has TRBV28 and TRBJ2-1; weak D call: TRBD2 (5 bases). Trimming cost V 8 bases and J 0 bases, with 17 bases left between them. The V gene's germline CDR1 is MDHEN and CDR2 SYDVKM. The CDR3 consists of 16 residues. Here the CDR3 DNA reads TGTGCCAGCTCGATCCTGGAGGCGAGCTCCTACAATGAGCAGTTCTTC. It yields the protein CASSILEASSYNEQFF.

This clonotype was detected only a few times. One end of the junction varies from germline; a read error may be responsible. V and J are TRBV7-7 and TRBJ2-1; D perhaps matches TRBD1 (5 bases). The CDR3 covers 16 residues. Germline values: CDR1 SSHAT, CDR2 FNYEAQ (reference sequence). In DNA form, the CDR3 reads TGTGCTAGCAGCTTAGAAATTGGACACTCCTACAATGAGCAGTTCTTC. It translates to CASSLEIGHSYNEQFF.

The chain combines TRBV4-3 with TRBJ1-4; no clear D. The CDR3 totals 14 residues. The germline CDR1 and CDR2 sequences are LGHNA and YSLEER. V lost 5 bases, J lost 0 bases, and 7 bases lay in between. CDR3 sequence reads: CASSEPATNEKLFF. In DNA, the CDR3 is TGCGCCAGCAGCGAGCCTGCAACTAATGAAAAACTGTTTTTT.